The 2 T cell receptor beta chains in this list originate from one sample, sequenced in a study of tumor-infiltrating lymphocytes in oesophageal squamous cell carcinoma. TCRdb itself ran the PCR reads through MiXCR, one entry per CDR3 protein. The table has some 6,000 distinct CDR3 sequences, about 14% seen once; the top ten hold roughly a sixth. The sequencing sample was made of esophageal tumor tissue. Receptors originate from a male donor with esophageal squamous cell carcinoma.

In its sample, this clonotype ranks as medium-sized. The J gene is TRBJ2-1, the V gene TRBV12-3 or TRBV12-4; TRBD2 aligns across 10 bases. V lost 5 bases and J lost 4; bases outside the gene matches: 5. This CDR3 is 15 amino acids long. CDR3 residues: CASSRAGGSYNEQFF. The CDR3 DNA sequence: TGTGCCAGCAGTCGAGCGGGGGGGTCGTACAATGAGCAGTTCTTC.

By sample share, this clonotype is medium-sized. The V call is TRBV7-9, the J call TRBJ2-3, with 8 bases identical to TRBD2. CDR1 and CDR2 from the germline V gene are SEHNR and FQNEAQ (reference sequence). The CDR3 has 15 amino acids. Losses at the gene ends were 5 bases for V and 2 bases for J; bases not matched to a gene: 6. CDR3: CASSPWRGVTDTQYF. The CDR3 bases are TGTGCCAGCAGCCCCTGGCGGGGGGTCACAGATACGCAGTATTTT.